This section outlines one T cell receptor beta chain sequence together with its context. Original processing methods: Reference gene primers were amplified, and this amplification served to estimate nucleated cell counts. TCRdb's table, derived via immunoSEQ multiplex PCR, lists solely in-frame clones and lacks some. D and trimming were read from the DNA, whereas the V and J calls and clone size are those reported in that table. Among 300,000 to 350,000 clones, less than 90% were seen once, and the ten largest hold roughly 1%. Clinical history as reported by participants underpinned cohort assignment. Symptom resolution, clearance, or two negative PCRs marked the recovered donors of Cohort 3. This entry comes from a study of blood T cell repertoires in COVID-19. Study-level information: Acute and convalescent COVID-19 specimens originated in the United States, Italy and Spain.

This CDR3 has 15 residues. V lost 5 bases to trimming and J lost 6 bases; unmatched junction nucleotides: 4. Germline CDR1 reads ENHRY; CDR2 reads SYGVKD. This receptor was identified in a woman aged 25 to 45 who had recovered from COVID-19. The sample was PBMCs or T cells enriched from blood (not recorded which). The chain couples TRBV10-3 to TRBJ1-6, with 10 bases that match TRBD1. The chain's CDR3 is CAISSGTGVNSPLHF. The CDR3 DNA is TGTGCCATCAGTTCCGGGACAGGGGTTAATTCACCCCTCCACTTT.